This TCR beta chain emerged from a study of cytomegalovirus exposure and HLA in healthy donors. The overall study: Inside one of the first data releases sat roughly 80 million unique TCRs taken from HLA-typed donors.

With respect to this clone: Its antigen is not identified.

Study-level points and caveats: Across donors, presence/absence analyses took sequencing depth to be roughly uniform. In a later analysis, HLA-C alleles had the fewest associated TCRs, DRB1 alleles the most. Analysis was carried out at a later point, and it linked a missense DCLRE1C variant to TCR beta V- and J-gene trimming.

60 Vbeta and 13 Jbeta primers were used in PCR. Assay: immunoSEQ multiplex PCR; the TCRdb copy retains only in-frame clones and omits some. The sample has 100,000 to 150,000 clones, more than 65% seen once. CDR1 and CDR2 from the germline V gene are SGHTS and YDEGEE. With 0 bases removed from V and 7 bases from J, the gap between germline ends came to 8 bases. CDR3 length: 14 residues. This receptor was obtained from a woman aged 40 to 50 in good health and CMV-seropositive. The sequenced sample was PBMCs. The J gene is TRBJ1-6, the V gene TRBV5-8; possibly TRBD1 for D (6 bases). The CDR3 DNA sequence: TGTGCCAGCAGCTTGGGGGGGCGGAATTCACCCCTCCACTTT. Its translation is CASSLGGRNSPLHF. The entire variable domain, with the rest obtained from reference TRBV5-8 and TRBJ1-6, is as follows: EAGVTQSPTHLIKTRGQQATLRCSPISGHTSVYWYQQALGLGLQFLLWYDEGEERNRGNFPPRFSGRQFPNYSSELNVNALELEDSALYLCASSLGGRNSPLHFGNGTRLTVT.